This TCR beta chain came from a study of T cell changes during pregnancy in multiple sclerosis. The germline V and J ends were trimmed by 1 base and 6 bases, with 16 bases remaining between them. Germline CDR1 reads SGHTA; CDR2 reads FQGNSA. This CDR3 has 16 residues. In its sample, this clone was seen once. The data were produced by immunoSEQ multiplex PCR, yet TCRdb's version contains in-frame clones alone and is incomplete. The sample includes about 51,000 clones, 90% to 95% of them seen just once. This material consisted of CD4+ T cells from peripheral blood mononuclear cells, taken in the second trimester of pregnancy. The TCR sequence derives from a female donor with multiple sclerosis, enrolled in a pregnancy study. The chain links TRBV7-2 to TRBJ1-5, with a tentative D call TRBD1 (5 bases). CDR3 residues: CASSLVGQGGLQPQHF. CDR3 bases: TGTGCCAGCAGCTTAGTGGGGCAGGGCGGTCTTCAGCCCCAGCATTTT. Complete variable domain (other parts from reference TRBV7-2 and TRBJ1-5): GAGVSQSPSNKVTEKGKDVELRCDPISGHTALYWYRQSLGQGLEFLIYFQGNSAPDKSGLPSDRFSAERTGGSVSTLTIQRTQQEDSAVYLCASSLVGQGGLQPQHFGDGTRLSIL.